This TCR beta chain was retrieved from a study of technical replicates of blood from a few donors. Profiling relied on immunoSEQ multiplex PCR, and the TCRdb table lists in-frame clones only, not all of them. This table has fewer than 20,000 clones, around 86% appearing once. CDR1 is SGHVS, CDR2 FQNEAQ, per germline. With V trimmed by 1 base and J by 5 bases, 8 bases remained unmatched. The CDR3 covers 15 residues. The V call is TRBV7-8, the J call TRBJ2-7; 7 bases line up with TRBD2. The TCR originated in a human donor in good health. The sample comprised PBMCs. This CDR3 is CASSLVMAGEHEQYF. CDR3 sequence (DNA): TGTGCCAGCAGCTTAGTAATGGCGGGAGAACACGAGCAGTACTTC.